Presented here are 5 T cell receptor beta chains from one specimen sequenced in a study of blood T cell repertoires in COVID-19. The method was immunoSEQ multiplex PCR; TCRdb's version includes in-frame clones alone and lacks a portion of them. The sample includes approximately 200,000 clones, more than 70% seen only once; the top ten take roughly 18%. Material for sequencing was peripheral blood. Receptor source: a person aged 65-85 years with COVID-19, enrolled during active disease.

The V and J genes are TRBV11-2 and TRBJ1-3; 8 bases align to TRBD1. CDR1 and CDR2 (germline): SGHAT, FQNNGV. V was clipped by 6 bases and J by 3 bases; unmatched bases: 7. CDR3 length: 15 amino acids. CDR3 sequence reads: CASRQGETVGNTIYF. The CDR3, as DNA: TGTGCCAGCAGACAGGGGGAGACAGTTGGAAACACCATATATTTT.

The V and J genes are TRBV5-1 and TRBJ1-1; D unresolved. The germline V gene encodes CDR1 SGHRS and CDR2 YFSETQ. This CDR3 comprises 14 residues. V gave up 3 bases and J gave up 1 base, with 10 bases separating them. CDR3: CASSWRAGNTEAFF. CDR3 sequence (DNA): TGCGCCAGCAGCTGGAGAGCGGGGAACACTGAAGCTTTCTTT.

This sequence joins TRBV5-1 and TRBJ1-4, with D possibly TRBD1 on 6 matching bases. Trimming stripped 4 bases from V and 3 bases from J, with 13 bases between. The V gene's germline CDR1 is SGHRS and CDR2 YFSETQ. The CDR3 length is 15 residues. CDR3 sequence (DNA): TGCGCCAGCAGCCAAACAGGGATATCTAATGAAAAACTGTTTTTT. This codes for CASSQTGISNEKLFF.

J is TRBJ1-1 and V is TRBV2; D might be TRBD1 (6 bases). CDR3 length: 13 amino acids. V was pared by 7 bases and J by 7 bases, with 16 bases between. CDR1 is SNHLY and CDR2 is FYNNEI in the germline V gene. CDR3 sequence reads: CASIQGSVIEAFF. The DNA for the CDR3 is TGTGCCAGCATTCAGGGGTCGGTCATTGAAGCTTTCTTT.

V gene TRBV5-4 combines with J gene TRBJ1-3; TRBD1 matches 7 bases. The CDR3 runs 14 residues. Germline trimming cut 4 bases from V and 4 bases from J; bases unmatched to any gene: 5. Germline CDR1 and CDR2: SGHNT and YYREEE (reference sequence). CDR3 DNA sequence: TGTGCCAGCAGCGGACCGGGACAGGGAAACACCATATATTTT. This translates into CASSGPGQGNTIYF.